This paragraph reports one TCR beta chain. CDR3 length equals 13 residues. V was cut by 5 bases and J by 6 bases, with 14 bases left in between. CDR1 MDHEN and CDR2 SYDVKM come from the germline V gene. This record belongs to a study of OX40 agonist ivuxolimab in advanced cancers. TCRdb's table, derived via immunoSEQ multiplex PCR, lists solely in-frame clones and lacks some. The sample consists of 52,000 or so clones, about 93% of them appearing once. The sequence came from an adult with an advanced solid tumor such as melanoma, head and neck, liver or kidney cancer. Material: CD4+ or CD8+ T cells sorted from blood, obtained in a trial of the OX40 agonist ivuxolimab. The chain joins TRBV28 to TRBJ2-7; weak D call: TRBD2 (5 bases). This chain's CDR3 is CASSPTVAGEQYF. DNA for the CDR3: TGTGCCAGCAGTCCGACGGTTGCGGGCGAGCAGTACTTC. Using reference TRBV28 and TRBJ2-7 for the parts outside the CDR3, the full variable domain is DVKVTQSSRYLVKRTGEKVFLECVQDMDHENMFWYRQDPGLGLRLIYFSYDVKMKEKGDIPEGYSVSREKKERFSLILESASTNQTSMYLCASSPTVAGEQYFGPGTRLTVT.